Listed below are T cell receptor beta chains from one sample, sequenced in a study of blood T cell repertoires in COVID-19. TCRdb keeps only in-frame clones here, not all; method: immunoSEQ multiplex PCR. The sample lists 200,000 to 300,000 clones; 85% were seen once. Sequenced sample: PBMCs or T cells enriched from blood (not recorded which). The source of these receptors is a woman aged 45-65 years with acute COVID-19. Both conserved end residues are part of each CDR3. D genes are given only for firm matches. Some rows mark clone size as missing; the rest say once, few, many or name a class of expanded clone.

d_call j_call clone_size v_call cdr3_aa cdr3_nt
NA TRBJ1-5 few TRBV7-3 CASSLNLRGGGQPQHF TGTGCCAGCAGCTTAAACCTTAGGGGGGGCGGTCAGCCCCAGCATTTT
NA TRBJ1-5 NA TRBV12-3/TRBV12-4 CASSLGAGQPQHF TGTGCCAGCAGTCTAGGGGCAGGTCAGCCCCAGCATTTT
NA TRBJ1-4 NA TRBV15 CATSFRDKGNEKLFF TGTGCCACCAGCTTCCGGGACAAGGGGAATGAAAAACTGTTTTTT
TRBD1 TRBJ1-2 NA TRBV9 CASSGTGGQYGYTF TGTGCCAGCAGCGGAACAGGGGGTCAGTATGGCTACACCTTC
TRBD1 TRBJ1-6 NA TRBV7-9 CASRPTGGPLHF TGTGCCAGCAGGCCGACAGGGGGCCCCCTCCACTTT
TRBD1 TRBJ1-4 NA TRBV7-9 CASSLGQGRSTNEKLFF TGTGCCAGCAGCTTGGGACAGGGGAGGTCAACTAATGAAAAACTGTTTTTT
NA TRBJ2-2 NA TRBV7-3 CASSQSQNTGELFF TGTGCCAGCAGCCAATCCCAGAACACCGGGGAGCTGTTTTTT
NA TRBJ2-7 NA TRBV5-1 CASSLGHGRVPYEQYF TGCGCCAGCAGCTTGGGGCATGGCAGGGTACCCTACGAGCAGTACTTC
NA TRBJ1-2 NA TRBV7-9 CASSSPANYGYTF TGTGCCAGCAGCTCCCCGGCTAACTATGGCTACACCTTC
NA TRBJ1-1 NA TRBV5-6 CASSLAVGVGDTEAFF TGTGCCAGCAGCTTGGCCGTCGGGGTTGGAGACACTGAAGCTTTCTTT
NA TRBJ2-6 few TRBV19 CASSIREEGTRTNVLTF TGTGCCAGTAGTATTCGTGAAGAGGGGACAAGGACCAACGTCCTGACTTTC
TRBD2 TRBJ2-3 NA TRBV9 CASSPASGGKEYF TGTGCCAGCAGCCCCGCCAGCGGGGGTAAGGAGTATTTT
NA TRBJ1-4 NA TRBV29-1 CSVSAGWQGGEKLFF TGCAGCGTTAGTGCGGGGTGGCAGGGAGGTGAAAAACTGTTTTTT
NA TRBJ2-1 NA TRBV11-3 CASSSSTLGAIGHEQFF TGTGCCAGCAGCTCGTCTACACTGGGGGCGATAGGCCATGAGCAGTTCTTC
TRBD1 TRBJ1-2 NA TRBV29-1 CSAPGGDGYTF TGCAGCGCCCCAGGGGGAGACGGCTACACCTTC
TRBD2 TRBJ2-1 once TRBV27 CASSERTSGNNEQFF TGTGCCAGCAGTGAGAGGACTAGCGGAAACAATGAGCAGTTCTTC
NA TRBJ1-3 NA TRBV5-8 CASSLGSKYRVRGNTIYF TGTGCCAGCAGCTTGGGCTCAAAGTACCGCGTTCGCGGCAACACCATATATTTT
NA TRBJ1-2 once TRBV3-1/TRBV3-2 CASLGGNRGYTF TGTGCCAGCCTTGGGGGGAACCGTGGCTACACCTTC
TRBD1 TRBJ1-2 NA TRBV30 CAWSEGGQGADGYTF TGTGCCTGGAGTGAAGGAGGACAGGGGGCGGATGGCTACACCTTC
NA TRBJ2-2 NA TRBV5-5 CASSLDSRAGELFF TGTGCCAGCAGCTTAGACAGTCGAGCCGGGGAGCTGTTTTTT
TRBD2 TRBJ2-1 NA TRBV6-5 CATVTGLASNNEQFF TGTGCCACCGTAACTGGACTAGCGTCAAACAATGAGCAGTTCTTC
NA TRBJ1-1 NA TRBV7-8 CASSLALAENTEAFF TGTGCCAGCAGCTTAGCGTTGGCAGAGAACACTGAAGCTTTCTTT
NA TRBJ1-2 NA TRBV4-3 CASSPTEQGKGYTF TGCGCCAGCAGCCCCACCGAACAGGGAAAAGGCTACACCTTC
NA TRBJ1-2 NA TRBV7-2 CASSLGNAGGYTF TGTGCCAGCAGCTTAGGGAACGCGGGTGGCTACACCTTC
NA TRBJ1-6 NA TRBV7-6 CASSLEPYNSPLHF TGTGCCAGCAGCTTAGAGCCCTATAATTCACCCCTCCACTTT
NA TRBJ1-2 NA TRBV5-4 CASSLAKTGANYGYTF TGTGCCAGCAGCTTGGCCAAGACAGGCGCTAACTATGGCTACACCTTC
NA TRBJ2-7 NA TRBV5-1 CASSSQMSGEQYF TGCGCCAGCAGCTCCCAAATGTCGGGAGAGCAGTACTTC
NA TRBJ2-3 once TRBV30 CAWDAQRADTQYF TGTGCCTGGGACGCACAGAGGGCAGATACGCAGTATTTT
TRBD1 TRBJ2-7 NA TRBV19 CASSTGTGVSYEQYF TGTGCCAGTAGCACCGGGACAGGGGTCTCCTACGAGCAGTACTTC
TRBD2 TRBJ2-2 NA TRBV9 CASSALLAGGTGELFF TGTGCCAGCAGCGCTTTACTAGCGGGGGGCACCGGGGAGCTGTTTTTT
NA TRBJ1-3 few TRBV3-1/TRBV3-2 CASSLERGNTIYF TGTGCCAGCAGCCTAGAGCGGGGAAACACCATATATTTT
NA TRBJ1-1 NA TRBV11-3 CASSIRQDVEAFF TGTGCCAGCAGCATAAGACAGGATGTTGAAGCTTTCTTT
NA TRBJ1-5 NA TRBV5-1 CASSLAAGDQPQHF TGCGCCAGCAGCTTGGCGGCCGGGGATCAGCCCCAGCATTTT
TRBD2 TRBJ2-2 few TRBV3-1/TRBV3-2 CASSQVPSGGPNTGELFF TGTGCCAGCAGCCAAGTACCTAGCGGGGGCCCAAACACCGGGGAGCTGTTTTTT
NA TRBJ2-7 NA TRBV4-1 CASSHLVAVPLYEQYF TGCGCCAGCAGCCACCTAGTCGCAGTTCCCCTCTACGAGCAGTACTTC
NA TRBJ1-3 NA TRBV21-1 CASSKEVEGQFDAGGNTIYF TGTGCCAGCAGCAAAGAGGTGGAGGGACAGTTTGATGCTGGTGGAAACACCATATATTTT
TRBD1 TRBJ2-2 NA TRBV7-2 CASSLFQGANTGELFF TGTGCCAGCAGCTTATTTCAGGGGGCAAACACCGGGGAGCTGTTTTTT
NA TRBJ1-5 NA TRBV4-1 CASSQDRSSNQPQHF TGCGCCAGCAGCCAAGATAGGAGTAGCAATCAGCCCCAGCATTTT
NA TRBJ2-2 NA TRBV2 CASRPRTDGGELFF TGTGCCAGCCGCCCCCGGACTGACGGCGGGGAGCTGTTTTTT
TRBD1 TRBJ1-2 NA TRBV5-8 CASSWGTGAADYGYTF TGTGCCAGCAGCTGGGGGACAGGGGCCGCTGACTATGGCTACACCTTC
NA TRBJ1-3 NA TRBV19 CASSDRDRNTIYF TGTGCCAGTAGTGACAGAGATCGAAACACCATATATTTT
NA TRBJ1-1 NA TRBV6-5 CASSYSPAVYTEAFF TGTGCCAGCAGTTACTCTCCGGCGGTTTACACTGAAGCTTTCTTT
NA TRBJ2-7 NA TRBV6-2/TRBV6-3 CASSSPGTRYSYEQYF TGTGCCAGCAGCTCTCCGGGAACCCGCTACTCCTACGAGCAGTACTTC
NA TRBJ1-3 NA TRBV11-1 CASSFRGSYSGNTIYF TGTGCCAGCAGCTTCCGGGGGAGCTACTCTGGAAACACCATATATTTT
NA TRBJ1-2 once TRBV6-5 CAIQTGQTYGYTF TGTGCCATCCAGACCGGACAGACCTATGGCTACACCTTC
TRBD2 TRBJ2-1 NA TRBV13 CASSLRAGGRDEQFF TGTGCCAGCAGCTTACGCGCGGGGGGGCGGGATGAGCAGTTCTTC
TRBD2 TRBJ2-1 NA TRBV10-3 CAISETASGGNEQFF TGTGCCATCAGTGAGACGGCTAGCGGGGGGAATGAGCAGTTCTTC
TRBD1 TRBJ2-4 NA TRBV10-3 CAISSGTGEAKNIQYF TGTGCCATCAGTTCCGGGACAGGGGAGGCCAAAAACATTCAGTACTTC
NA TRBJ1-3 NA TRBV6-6 CASIFGTPGDTIYF TGTGCCAGCATCTTCGGGACACCCGGAGACACCATATATTTT
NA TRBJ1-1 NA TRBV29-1 CSARGAGDATEAFF TGCAGCGCCCGAGGGGCAGGGGACGCGACTGAAGCTTTCTTT